Shown below are 19 T cell receptor beta chains from a single sample sequenced in a study of OX40 agonist ivuxolimab in advanced cancers. Here immunoSEQ multiplex PCR was the method, and the copy in TCRdb shows in-frame clones only, minus some. Of 70,000 to 85,000 clones in the sample, around 94% are singletons; the top ten hold approximately 11%. The sequences come from CD4+ or CD8+ T cells sorted from blood, collected in a trial of the OX40 agonist ivuxolimab. The receptors were sampled from an adult with an advanced solid tumor such as melanoma, head and neck, liver or kidney cancer.

The gene calls are TRBV5-5 and TRBJ1-4; D gene ambiguous. In germline, CDR1 is SGHKS, CDR2 YYEKEE (reference sequence). This CDR3 is 16 amino acids long. V lost 3 bases and J 2 bases, leaving 14 bases between the germline ends. In DNA form, the CDR3 reads TGTGCCAGCAGCTCAGGCACGGGAACGACTAATGAAAAACTGTTTTTT. Encoded protein: CASSSGTGTTNEKLFF.

The J gene is TRBJ2-7, the V gene TRBV7-9; the D is unclear. Germline V gene lookup returns CDR1 SEHNR and CDR2 FQNEAQ (reference sequence). Trimming took off 3 bases at V and 3 bases at J, with 6 bases between the two ends. The CDR3 is made up of 12 amino acids. In DNA, the CDR3 is TGTGCCAGCAGCTTTGACATCTACGAGCAGTACTTC. Its protein product is CASSFDIYEQYF.

This clone was seen more than once but under ten times. The CDR3 reads CASSFRDRYDNEQFF. CDR3 DNA sequence: TGTGCCAGCAGTTTCCGGGACAGGTATGACAATGAGCAGTTCTTC. V gene TRBV28 combines with J gene TRBJ2-1; 8 nucleotides agree with TRBD1. The CDR3 length is 15 residues. Trimming at V came to 3 bases and at J to 5 bases, leaving 6 bases not matched to a gene. CDR1 and CDR2 from the germline V gene are MDHEN and SYDVKM. Full variable domain (outside the CDR3, taken from reference TRBV28 and TRBJ2-1): DVKVTQSSRYLVKRTGEKVFLECVQDMDHENMFWYRQDPGLGLRLIYFSYDVKMKEKGDIPEGYSVSREKKERFSLILESASTNQTSMYLCASSFRDRYDNEQFFGPGTRLTVL.

This chain connects TRBV7-2 to TRBJ1-4, with D possibly being TRBD1 (6 bases). This CDR3 has 15 residues. The ends were cut back, 3 bases at V and 5 bases at J, with 13 bases in the middle. Germline assignment: CDR1 SGHTA and CDR2 FQGNSA. CDR3 bases: TGTGCCAGCAGCTTTTGGGGGCGCGGAAATGAAAAACTGTTTTTT. Protein sequence: CASSFWGRGNEKLFF.

This chain joins TRBV27 and TRBJ1-2; D is undetermined. Trimming took 0 bases from V and 8 from J, leaving 10 bases between them. CDR1 is MNHEY, CDR2 SMNVEV, per germline (reference sequence). This CDR3 contains 13 residues. DNA for the CDR3: TGTGCCAGCAGTTTATCAAGGACCCGGGGCTACACCTTC. It is translated as CASSLSRTRGYTF.

The chain uses TRBV7-2 and TRBJ2-7; TRBD2 matches 9 bases. The germline V gene encodes CDR1 SGHTA and CDR2 FQGNSA. Unmatched junction bases numbered 12, after V lost 4 bases and J lost 5 bases. The CDR3 spans 16 residues. The CDR3 reads CASSSPYSGRKDEQYF. Here the CDR3 DNA reads TGTGCCAGCAGCTCACCATATAGCGGGAGAAAAGACGAGCAGTACTTC.

The chain joins TRBV14 to TRBJ1-1, with TRBD1 matching over 10 bases. J lost 3 bases, V lost 4 bases, and 2 bases had no gene match. CDR1 and CDR2 from the germline V gene are SGHDN and FVKESK. There are 14 residues in the CDR3. The CDR3 region has the DNA TGTGCCAGCAGCCCTGACAGGGGGCACACTGAAGCTTTCTTT. Its protein is CASSPDRGHTEAFF.

The chain uses TRBV29-1 and TRBJ1-3, with 8 bases fitting TRBD1. Germline loops: CDR1 SQVTM, CDR2 ANQGSEA. Losses at the gene ends were 6 bases for V and 3 bases for J; bases not matched to a gene: 4. The CDR3 length is 13 residues. The CDR3 sequence: CSVQTGVGNTIYF. CDR3 coding DNA: TGCAGCGTACAGACAGGGGTTGGAAACACCATATATTTT.

This chain links TRBV30 with TRBJ2-7, with 12 bases identical to TRBD2. In germline, CDR1 is GTSNPN, CDR2 SVGIG (reference sequence). CDR3 length equals 15 residues. The V segment lost 4 bases and the J segment 4 bases; nucleotides outside the gene matches: 8. CDR3 bases: TGTGCCTGGACCCTGACTAGCGGGAGCATTTACGAGCAGTACTTC. It translates to CAWTLTSGSIYEQYF.

The chain couples TRBV7-2 to TRBJ2-3, with D unresolved. This CDR3 comprises 15 residues. Germline CDR1 SGHTA, CDR2 FQGNSA. V lost 5 bases to trimming and J lost 2 bases, with 14 bases between them. CDR3 coding DNA: TGTGCCAGCAGCCTCATGGGCGGTTACACAGATACGCAGTATTTT. As protein: CASSLMGGYTDTQYF.

The chain uses TRBV30 and TRBJ1-6; TRBD1 matches at 8 bases. The junction had 1 base not matched to a gene; V was cut back by 1 base and J by 8 bases. Looked up from germline, CDR1 is GTSNPN and CDR2 is SVGIG (reference sequence). The CDR3 runs to 13 residues. The CDR3 DNA reads TGTGCCTGGAGTGCAGGGGGCGATTCACCCCTCCACTTT. It encodes CAWSAGGDSPLHF.

J is TRBJ2-3 and V is TRBV9; D ambiguous. The CDR3 runs to 14 residues. From germline, CDR1 is SGDLS and CDR2 YYNGEE. V gave up 0 bases and J gave up 6 bases, with 11 bases separating them. The chain's CDR3 is CASSVDSRMDTQYF. CDR3 nucleotide sequence: TGTGCCAGCAGCGTAGATAGCCGTATGGATACGCAGTATTTT.

The J gene is TRBJ2-7, the V gene TRBV4-2; D is unclear. This CDR3 has 12 residues. Trimming removed 0 bases from V and 5 bases from J, with 5 bases in between. Germline V gene lookup returns CDR1 LGHNA and CDR2 YNFKEQ. The CDR3 protein is CASSQDFDEQYF. DNA of the CDR3: TGTGCCAGCAGCCAAGATTTCGACGAGCAGTACTTC.

In DNA, the CDR3 is TGTGCCACCTTGCCCCCCGCAACTAATGAAAAACTGTTTTTT. Its translation is CATLPPATNEKLFF. The chain is built from TRBV15 and TRBJ1-4; no definite D call. Trimming removed 8 bases at V and 0 bases at J, with 10 bases between. Germline-derived CDR1 and CDR2 are LNHNV and YYDKDF (reference sequence). CDR3 size: 14 residues.

The chain links TRBV11-3 to TRBJ1-2, with a weak D call TRBD1 (5 bases). Germline V gene data show CDR1 as SGHNT and CDR2 as YENEEA. The CDR3 length is 15 residues. Between the trimmed V and J ends, which lost 1 base and 4 bases, there was a span of 13 bases. CDR3 DNA sequence: TGTGCCAGCAGCTTAGTGTCAGGGCTTGGCTATGGCTACACCTTC. It encodes CASSLVSGLGYGYTF.

The gene calls are TRBV4-1 and TRBJ1-6; D is perhaps TRBD1 (6 bases). With 0 bases removed from V and 4 bases from J, the gap between germline ends came to 19 bases. Germline loops: CDR1 MGHRA, CDR2 YSYEKL. The CDR3 is made up of 19 amino acids. CDR3 residues: CASSQDLSRGNLYNSPLHF. CDR3 coding DNA: TGCGCCAGCAGCCAAGATCTTAGCAGGGGAAACCTTTATAATTCACCCCTCCACTTT.

The chain recombines TRBV6-4 with TRBJ2-7, with 7 bases fitting TRBD2. After removal of 4 bases from V and 3 bases from J, the junction contained 3 bases not matched to a gene. Per the germline V gene, CDR1 is MRHNA and CDR2 is SNTAGT. There are 13 residues in the CDR3. The CDR3 loop is CASSAGGGYEQYF. Written as DNA, the CDR3 is TGTGCCAGCAGTGCGGGGGGAGGCTACGAGCAGTACTTC.

This sequence joins TRBV29-1 and TRBJ2-7; weak D call: TRBD2 (6 bases). CDR3 size: 11 residues. In germline, CDR1 is SQVTM, CDR2 ANQGSEA. V lost 2 bases to trimming and J lost 4 bases, with 6 bases between them. CDR3 amino acids: CSVERGYEQYF. CDR3 in DNA: TGCAGCGTTGAACGGGGGTACGAGCAGTACTTC.

J is TRBJ2-7 and V is TRBV27; D remains ambiguous. The CDR3 loop spans 15 amino acids. The V end was cut by 2 bases, the J end by 2 bases, with 13 bases between. Germline V gene data show CDR1 as MNHEY and CDR2 as SMNVEV (reference sequence). The CDR3 coding sequence is TGTGCCAGCAGTTTAGTTCGGACGGGCCCCTACGAGCAGTACTTC. Translation: CASSLVRTGPYEQYF.